This record concerns one TCR beta chain sequence. The antigen remains undetermined. This sample was taken from a study of PD-1 blockade in classical Hodgkin lymphoma. Method: immunoSEQ multiplex PCR; TCRdb's copy keeps in-frame clones and lacks some. Here the sample spans around 150,000 clones, approximately 80% being singletons. Study-wide findings and caveats: It was CD4+ TCR diversity, not CD8+, that rose significantly by C4D1.

Following autologous stem cell transplantation, relapse occurred in every patient, and exposure to brentuximab vedotin varied. V lost 1 base and J lost 6, with 13 bases in between. The CDR3 has 14 residues. Looked up from germline, CDR1 is LNHDA and CDR2 is SQIVND (reference sequence). This chain connects TRBV19 to TRBJ2-7, with a possible D match to TRBD2 (5 bases). The receptor was derived from a human donor with classical Hodgkin lymphoma. The specimen was peripheral blood mononuclear cells (PBMCs), collected before the second cycle of nivolumab. The CDR3 region is CASSIAIEGFEQYF. CDR3 DNA: TGTGCCAGTAGTATAGCAATCGAGGGCTTCGAGCAGTACTTC.